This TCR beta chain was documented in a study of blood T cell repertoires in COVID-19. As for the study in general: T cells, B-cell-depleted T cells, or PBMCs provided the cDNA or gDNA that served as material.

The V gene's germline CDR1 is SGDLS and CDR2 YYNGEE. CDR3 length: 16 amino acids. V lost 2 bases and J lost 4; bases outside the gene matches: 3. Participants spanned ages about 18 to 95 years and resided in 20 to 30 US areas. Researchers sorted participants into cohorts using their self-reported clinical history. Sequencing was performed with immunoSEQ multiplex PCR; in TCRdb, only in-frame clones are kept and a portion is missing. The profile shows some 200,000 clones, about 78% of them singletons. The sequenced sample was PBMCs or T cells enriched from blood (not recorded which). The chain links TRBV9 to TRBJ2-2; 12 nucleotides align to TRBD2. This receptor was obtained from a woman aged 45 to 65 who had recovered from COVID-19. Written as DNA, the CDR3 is TGTGCCAGCAGCGTTAAGACTAGCGGGAGCACCGGGGAGCTGTTTTTT. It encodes CASSVKTSGSTGELFF.